The present TCR beta chain was sequenced within a study of radiotherapy plus CTLA-4 blockade in lung cancer. Study details: Among patients, about 17% showed objective responses, and around 30% had disease control. Study-level points and caveats: Peripheral blood showed expansion of tumor-derived TCR clones after radiotherapy and ipilimumab. It was early blood T cell clone dynamics, with interferon-beta, that reportedly best predicted response.

As for this clone: The antigen remains undetermined.

Patients with chemo-refractory metastatic non-small-cell lung cancer received focal radiation plus CTLA-4 blockade with ipilimumab. Sequenced by immunoSEQ multiplex PCR; TCRdb stores in-frame clones only, minus some. The repertoire holds roughly 63,000 clones, with approximately 65% as singletons. Between the trimmed V and J ends, which lost 4 bases and 5 bases, there was a span of 18 bases. This CDR3 is 16 amino acids long. The germline CDR1 and CDR2 sequences are SGHAT and FQNNGV. The chain has TRBV11-2 and TRBJ2-4, with D maybe TRBD1 (6 bases). The clonotype was recovered from a human donor with non-small cell lung cancer whose response to radiotherapy plus ipilimumab could not be evaluated. The material was peripheral blood, obtained from a patient treated with radiotherapy plus ipilimumab. CDR3 amino acids: CASSSTGSISQNIQYF. CDR3 in DNA: TGTGCCAGCAGCTCTACAGGGTCTATTAGCCAAAACATTCAGTACTTC.